The clone carrying this T cell receptor beta chain was recorded only once. The germline gene is not matched at one end of the junction; a read error may be the cause. Original processing notes: For nucleated cells, counts were estimated from reference gene primer amplification. Assay: immunoSEQ multiplex PCR; the TCRdb copy retains only in-frame clones and omits some. V, J and clone size are taken as reported in that table, and D and trimming were inferred from the DNA itself. The sample lists more than 45,000 clones, about nine tenths seen once, with over 1.2% in the top ten. This CDR3 comprises 16 residues. CDR1 SSHAT and CDR2 FNYEAQ come from the germline V gene (reference sequence). The entry originates in a study of blood T cell repertoires in COVID-19. The overall study: From the United States, Italy and Spain came samples of acute and convalescent COVID-19. PBMCs, B-cell-depleted T cells, or T cells were the source of the cDNA or gDNA that made up the material.

The sample consisted of peripheral blood. The receptor was isolated from a man in his fifties or sixties with acute or convalescent COVID-19. This rearrangement joins TRBV7-7 to TRBJ2-2; the match to TRBD1 covers 8 bases. CDR3 sequence: CASSPQGGSNTGELFF. The CDR3 DNA reads TGTGCTAGCAGCCCACAGGGGGGTTCGAACACCGGGGAGCTGTTTTTT.